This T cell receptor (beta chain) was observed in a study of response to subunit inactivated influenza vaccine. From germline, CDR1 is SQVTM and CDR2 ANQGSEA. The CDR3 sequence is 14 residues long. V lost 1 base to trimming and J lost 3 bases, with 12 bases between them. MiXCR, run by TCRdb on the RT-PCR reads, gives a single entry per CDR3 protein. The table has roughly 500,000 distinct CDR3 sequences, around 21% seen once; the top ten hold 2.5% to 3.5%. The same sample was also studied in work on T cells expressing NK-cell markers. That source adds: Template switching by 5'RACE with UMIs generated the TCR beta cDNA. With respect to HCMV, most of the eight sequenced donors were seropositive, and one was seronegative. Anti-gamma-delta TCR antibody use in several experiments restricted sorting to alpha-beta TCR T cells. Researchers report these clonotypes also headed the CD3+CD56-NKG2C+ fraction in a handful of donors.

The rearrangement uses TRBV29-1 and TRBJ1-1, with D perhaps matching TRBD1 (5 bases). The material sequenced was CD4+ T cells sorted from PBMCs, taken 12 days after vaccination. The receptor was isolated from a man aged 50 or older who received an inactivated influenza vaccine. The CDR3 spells CSVEVIGTHTEAFF. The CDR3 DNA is TGCAGCGTTGAAGTGATCGGGACGCACACTGAAGCTTTCTTT.